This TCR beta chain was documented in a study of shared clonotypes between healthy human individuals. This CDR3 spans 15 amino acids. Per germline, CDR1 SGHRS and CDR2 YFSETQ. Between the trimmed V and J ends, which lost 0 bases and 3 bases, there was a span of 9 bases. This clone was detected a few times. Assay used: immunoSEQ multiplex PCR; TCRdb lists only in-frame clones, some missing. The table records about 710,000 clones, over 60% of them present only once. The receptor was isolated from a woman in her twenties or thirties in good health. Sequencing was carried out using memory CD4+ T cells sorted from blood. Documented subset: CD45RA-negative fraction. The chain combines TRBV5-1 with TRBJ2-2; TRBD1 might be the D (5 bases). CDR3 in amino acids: CASSLDRRDTGELFF. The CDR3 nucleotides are TGCGCCAGCAGCTTGGATCGCAGGGACACCGGGGAGCTGTTTTTT.